The 8 T cell receptor beta chains reported below all come from one sample, sequenced in a study of persistence of HIV-infected CD4 T cells. Anti-CD3/anti-CD28 beads served as a nonspecific positive control stimulus. CD4+ T cells upregulating both CD40 ligand and CD69 were sorted as responding cells. This was the immunoSEQ version 4 assay in survey mode. This table comes from immunoSEQ multiplex PCR, and its TCRdb copy is limited to in-frame clones, with some not included. Of around 40,000 clones listed, 88% were seen once; the top ten hold over 0.45%. These receptors' targets are unknown. The material was CD4+ T cells sorted from PBMCs after approximately 19-hour stimulation, obtained from a patient who received antiretroviral therapy. These receptors all come from an adult woman with HIV who was CMV-seropositive.

The CDR3 region is CASSQDRGVGQPQHF. The DNA for the CDR3 is TGTGCCAGCTCTCAGGACAGGGGAGTGGGACAGCCCCAGCATTTT. The chain combines TRBV18 with TRBJ1-5, with 9 positions matching TRBD1. Germline CDR1 reads KGHSH; CDR2 reads LQKENI. Trimming cost V 6 bases and J 7 bases; bases outside gene matches: 10. The CDR3 totals 15 residues.

V gene TRBV4-1 combines with J gene TRBJ1-4; a weak D match, TRBD1 (6 bases). Germline CDR1 is MGHRA and CDR2 is YSYEKL. This CDR3 comprises 17 residues. The V end lost 4 bases, the J end lost 4 bases, and 19 bases lay between the germline ends. CDR3 protein: CASSLNSGARSNEKLFF. DNA for the CDR3: TGCGCCAGCAGCCTTAACTCGGGGGCGCGGAGTAATGAAAAACTGTTTTTT.

J is TRBJ2-7 and V is TRBV7-6; D possibly corresponds to TRBD1 (5 bases). Deletions cut 1 base from V and 7 bases from J, with 17 bases between. The CDR3 is made up of 15 amino acids. Germline V gene sequence: CDR1 SGHVS, CDR2 FNYEAQ. The CDR3: CASSLVSGAMGEQYF. The DNA for the CDR3 is TGTGCCAGCAGCTTAGTTTCTGGGGCTATGGGGGAGCAGTACTTC.

The J gene is TRBJ1-4, the V gene TRBV29-1, with D possibly being TRBD1 (5 bases). Germline lookup yields CDR1 SQVTM and CDR2 ANQGSEA. The CDR3 length is 15 residues. V was trimmed by 6 bases and J by 2 bases, leaving 16 bases between them. CDR3: CSVRTGGTTNEKLFF. The CDR3 DNA reads as TGCAGCGTCAGAACAGGAGGGACGACTAATGAAAAACTGTTTTTT.

This clone was picked up one time. The V gene is TRBV7-8, the J gene TRBJ1-5; the D gene is possibly TRBD1 (5 bases). Trimming stripped 2 bases from V and 7 bases from J, with 12 bases between. The CDR3 length is 14 residues. The germline V gene has CDR1 SGHVS and CDR2 FQNEAQ. Here the CDR3 reads CASSLSGGSQPQHF. Written as DNA, the CDR3 is TGTGCCAGCAGCTTATCGGGGGGTTCCCAGCCCCAGCATTTT.

The V gene is TRBV5-1, the J gene TRBJ1-2; tentative D call: TRBD1 (6 bases). Trimming removed 4 bases at V and 8 bases at J, with 24 bases between. Germline V gene lookup returns CDR1 SGHRS and CDR2 YFSETQ. This CDR3 is 16 amino acids long. The CDR3 loop reads CASSPDVGRGTKGYTF. The CDR3 DNA sequence: TGCGCCAGCAGCCCGGACGTGGGTAGGGGGACGAAAGGCTACACCTTC.

V is TRBV6-6 and J is TRBJ1-6; 7 positions agree with TRBD1. The CDR3 consists of 12 residues. J lost 16 bases, V lost 4 bases, and 7 bases had no gene match. CDR1 MNHNY and CDR2 SVGAGI come from the germline V gene (reference sequence). CDR3: CASSFSRGGLHF. CDR3 sequence (DNA): TGTGCCAGCAGTTTTTCCAGGGGGGGGCTCCACTTT.

The rearrangement joins TRBV28 to TRBJ1-2; a weak D match, TRBD1 (5 bases). The V and J ends lost 4 bases and 1 base respectively, with 10 bases between them. This CDR3 comprises 14 residues. In germline, CDR1 is MDHEN, CDR2 SYDVKM. The CDR3 reads CASSSQDLNYGYTF. In DNA, the CDR3 is TGTGCCAGCAGTTCACAGGACCTTAACTATGGCTACACCTTC.